This TCR beta chain was recorded in a study of OX40 agonist ivuxolimab in advanced cancers. This clone showed up just once. The sample carries other DNA sequences with the same CDR3. Germline V gene data show CDR1 as MNHEY and CDR2 as SVGAGI. The CDR3 covers 14 residues. V lost 2 bases and J lost 0, with 7 bases in between. TCRdb's table, derived via immunoSEQ multiplex PCR, lists solely in-frame clones and lacks some. The sample holds around 43,000 clones, about nine tenths seen once. V and J are TRBV6-5 and TRBJ1-1; D is unclear. This material consisted of CD4+ or CD8+ T cells sorted from blood, taken in a trial of the OX40 agonist ivuxolimab. The clonotype was recovered from an adult with an advanced solid tumor such as melanoma, head and neck, liver or kidney cancer. In DNA form, the CDR3 reads TGTGCCAGCAGTTACGGGGAGATGAACACTGAAGCTTTCTTT. Protein: CASSYGEMNTEAFF.